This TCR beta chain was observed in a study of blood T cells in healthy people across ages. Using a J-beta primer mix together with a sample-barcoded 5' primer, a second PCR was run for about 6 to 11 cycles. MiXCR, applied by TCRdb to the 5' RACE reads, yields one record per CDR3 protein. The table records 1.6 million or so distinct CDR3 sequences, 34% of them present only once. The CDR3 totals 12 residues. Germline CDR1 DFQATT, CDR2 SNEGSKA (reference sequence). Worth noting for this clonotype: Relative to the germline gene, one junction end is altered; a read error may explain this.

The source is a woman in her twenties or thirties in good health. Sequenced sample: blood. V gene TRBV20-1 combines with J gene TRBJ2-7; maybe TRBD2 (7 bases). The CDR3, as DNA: TGCAACCCGTCGGGGGGCTCCCACGAGCAGTACTTC. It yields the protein CNPSGGSHEQYF.